This T cell receptor beta chain was recorded in a study of blood T cell repertoires in COVID-19. As for the study in general: Samples of COVID-19 (acute and convalescent) were obtained from the United States, Italy and Spain. Nucleic acid was either cDNA or gDNA, and it came from T cells, B-cell-depleted T cells, or PBMCs.

How the authors handled the data: Using reference gene primer amplification, nucleated cell counts were estimated. This table comes from immunoSEQ multiplex PCR, and its TCRdb copy is limited to in-frame clones, with some not included. V, J and clone size reflect that table, while D and trimming were determined from the DNA. The data contain roughly 380,000 clones, roughly 77% of them seen just once; the ten biggest clones take up around 1.1%. The sequence derives from a human donor with acute or convalescent COVID-19. The donor label of this sample is uncertain. The source material was peripheral blood.

CDR3 in DNA: TGCGCCAGCAGCTTGGAAGGGGTCTCCGGGGAAAAACTGTTTTTT. This gives the protein CASSLEGVSGEKLFF. The chain links TRBV5-1 to TRBJ1-4; a weak D match, TRBD1 (5 bases). The germline V gene has CDR1 SGHRS and CDR2 YFSETQ. The CDR3 runs 15 residues. Trimming took off 0 bases at V and 8 bases at J, with 14 bases between the two ends.